This T cell receptor beta chain came from a study of shared clonotypes between healthy human individuals. As for this clone: This is likely an artifact of a read error, given a far larger clone one base away.

Only in-frame clones appear in the TCRdb table, and some are missing; sequencing was by immunoSEQ multiplex PCR. The sample carries about 490,000 clones, roughly 80% recorded once. Trimming shortened V by 5 bases and J by 0 bases, and 11 bases separated the two germline ends. The CDR3 runs 14 residues. Germline CDR1 SGHRS, CDR2 YFSETQ. The sequenced material came from PBMCs. This sequence was found in a woman in her 40s in good health. Some clones in this sample may be carry-over from other donors' samples. The chain joins TRBV5-1 to TRBJ2-5; D is perhaps TRBD1 or TRBD2 (5 bases each). The CDR3 DNA is TGCGCCAGCAGGGTGGGACCGTACCAAGAGACCCAGTACTTC. Translated, it gives CASRVGPYQETQYF.